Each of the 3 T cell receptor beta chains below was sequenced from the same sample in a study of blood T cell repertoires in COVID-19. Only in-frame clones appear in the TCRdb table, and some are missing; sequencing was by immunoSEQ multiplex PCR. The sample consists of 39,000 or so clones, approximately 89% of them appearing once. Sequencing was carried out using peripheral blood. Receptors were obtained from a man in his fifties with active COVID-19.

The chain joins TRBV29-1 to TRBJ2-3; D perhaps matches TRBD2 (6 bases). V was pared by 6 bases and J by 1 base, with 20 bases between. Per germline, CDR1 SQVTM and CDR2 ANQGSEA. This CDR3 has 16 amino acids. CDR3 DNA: TGCAGCGTCGGAACGTCCGTGGCGGGGCGCACAGATACGCAGTATTTT. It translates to CSVGTSVAGRTDTQYF.

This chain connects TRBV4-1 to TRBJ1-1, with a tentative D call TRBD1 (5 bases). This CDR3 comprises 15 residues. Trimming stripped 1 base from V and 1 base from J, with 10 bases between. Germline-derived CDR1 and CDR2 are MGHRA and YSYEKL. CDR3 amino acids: CASSQGQTENTEAFF. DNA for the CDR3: TGCGCCAGCAGCCAAGGACAGACTGAGAACACTGAAGCTTTCTTT.

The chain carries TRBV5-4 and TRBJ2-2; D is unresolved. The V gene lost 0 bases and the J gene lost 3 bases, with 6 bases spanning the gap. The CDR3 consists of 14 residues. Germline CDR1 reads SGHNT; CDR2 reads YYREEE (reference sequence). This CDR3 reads CASSLDQYTGELFF. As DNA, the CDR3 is TGTGCCAGCAGCTTGGACCAGTACACCGGGGAGCTGTTTTTT.